The sequence of this T cell receptor (beta chain) was determined in a study of early T cells in non-severe SARS-CoV-2 infection. Study-wide background: Alpha and beta chains were unpaired, from unsorted whole-blood bulk RNA. Findings and caveats of the study: Matching with VDJdb favored anti-spike CD8 responses (missing private and CD4 specificities).

Germline V gene sequence: CDR1 SEHNR, CDR2 FQNEAQ (reference sequence). The CDR3 has 13 residues. V gave up 8 bases and J gave up 4 bases, with 12 bases separating them. This clonotype was seen a few times. Its specificity is not known. Researchers tagged individual cDNA molecules with unique molecular identifiers. TCRdb re-derived calls from the 5' RACE reads in MiXCR, one entry per CDR3 protein. This sample yields 70,000 to 90,000 distinct CDR3 sequences, of which more than 10% are seen a single time; about 3.4% belongs to the top ten. This TCR derives from an adult who was a healthcare worker with PCR-confirmed SARS-CoV-2 infection or an uninfected control (not recorded which). Sequencing was done on a sample of whole blood. V and J are TRBV7-9 and TRBJ2-1, with D perhaps TRBD1 (6 bases). The CDR3 DNA follows: TGTGCCAGCGAGAGAGGGGGATACAATGAGCAGTTCTTC. This translates into CASERGGYNEQFF.